The 26 T cell receptor beta chains given below trace back to one sample, sequenced in a study of blood T cell repertoires in COVID-19. This table comes from immunoSEQ multiplex PCR, and its TCRdb copy is limited to in-frame clones, with some not included. The data contain under 250,000 clones, less than 85% of them seen just once; the ten biggest clones take up about 3.8%. Sequencing used peripheral blood. These receptors came from a woman of 80 years or more with acute or convalescent COVID-19.

The CDR3 DNA follows: TGTGCCAGCAGCGATCGTGGAGGGCTGTCAACTGAAGCTTTCTTT. Protein: CASSDRGGLSTEAFF. This sequence joins TRBV9 and TRBJ1-1; D not certain. The CDR3 has 15 amino acids. Germline V gene lookup returns CDR1 SGDLS and CDR2 YYNGEE. Trimming left V 3 bases short and J 5 bases short, with 17 bases between.

The chain carries TRBV3-1 (or the pseudogene TRBV3-2) and TRBJ1-1; 7 bases agree with TRBD1. The V gene's germline CDR1 is LGHDT and CDR2 YNNKEL (reference sequence). V lost 4 bases to trimming and J lost 5 bases; unmatched junction nucleotides: 7. The CDR3 contains 14 residues. This chain's CDR3 is CASSRIDRATEAFF. The CDR3 bases are TGTGCCAGCAGCCGGATAGACAGGGCTACTGAAGCTTTCTTT.

The V and J genes are TRBV6-5 and TRBJ1-2; no firm D call. V lost 7 bases and J lost 5, with 14 bases in between. Looked up from germline, CDR1 is MNHEY and CDR2 is SVGAGI. The CDR3 has 13 amino acids. The CDR3 DNA reads TGTGCCAGCACTCGTCCGGGGAATTATGGCTACACCTTC. Translated: CASTRPGNYGYTF.

The chain couples TRBV16 to TRBJ1-1; no reliable D call. Trimming cost V 4 bases and J 0 bases, with 15 bases left between them. CDR3 length: 16 amino acids. Germline lookup yields CDR1 KGHSY and CDR2 FQNENV. The chain's CDR3 is CASSPRETIMNTEAFF. CDR3 sequence (DNA): TGTGCCAGCAGCCCGAGGGAGACCATCATGAACACTGAAGCTTTCTTT.

The chain combines TRBV3-1 (or the pseudogene TRBV3-2) with TRBJ2-1, with TRBD2 identical over 16 bases. The CDR3 is made up of 21 amino acids. CDR1 and CDR2 (germline): LGHDT, YNNKEL (reference sequence). V gave up 5 bases and J gave up 0 bases; unmatched junction bases: 13. The CDR3 nucleotides are TGTGCCAGCAGCGACGTCACGGGACTAGCGGGGGGGGCGAGCTCCTACAATGAGCAGTTCTTC. Its protein product is CASSDVTGLAGGASSYNEQFF.

This clone was seen a single time. Compared with germline, one end of the junction differs, possibly owing to a read error. J is TRBJ1-6 and V is TRBV7-7, with 7 bases that match TRBD1. Germline CDR1 reads SSHAT; CDR2 reads FNYEAQ (reference sequence). The CDR3 loop spans 18 amino acids. The CDR3 spells CASSLRTGHRSYNSPLHF. The CDR3, as DNA: TGTGCTAGCAGCTTAAGGACAGGACACCGGTCGTATAATTCACCCCTCCACTTT.

The chain employs TRBV19 and TRBJ2-3; TRBD2 matches at 9 bases. The CDR3 consists of 16 residues. V was pared by 4 bases and J by 0 bases, with 5 bases of the junction left unmatched. CDR1 is LNHDA and CDR2 is SQIVND in the germline V gene (reference sequence). The CDR3 DNA reads TGTGCCAGTAGTAAGGCGGGGGGGACTAGCACAGATACGCAGTATTTT. This translates into CASSKAGGTSTDTQYF.

This clone turned up a few times. J is TRBJ1-6 and V is TRBV6-6; TRBD1 matches at 7 bases. Losses at the gene ends were 6 bases for V and 9 bases for J; bases not matched to a gene: 8. CDR1 is MNHNY, CDR2 SVGAGI, per germline (reference sequence). This CDR3 has 14 amino acids. The CDR3 bases are TGTGCCAGCAGAACCCGGGACAGAGTTTCACCCCTCCACTTT. This gives the protein CASRTRDRVSPLHF.

This chain joins TRBV3-1 (or the pseudogene TRBV3-2) and TRBJ1-2, with D unclear. The CDR3 is 14 amino acids. In germline, CDR1 is LGHDT, CDR2 YNNKEL (reference sequence). Trimming took off 1 base at V and 8 bases at J, with 14 bases between the two ends. CDR3 sequence: CASSQGRRLGGYTF. In nucleotides, the CDR3 is TGTGCCAGCAGCCAAGGGCGACGACTCGGGGGCTACACCTTC.

V and J are TRBV30 and TRBJ2-5; weak D call: TRBD1 (6 bases). Germline CDR1 and CDR2: GTSNPN and SVGIG (reference sequence). The CDR3 contains 14 residues. Trimming took off 1 base at V and 7 bases at J, with 16 bases between the two ends. In DNA form, the CDR3 reads TGTGCCTGGAGTGCAGGACAGCCCATGGGGACCCAGTACTTC. Its translation: CAWSAGQPMGTQYF.

This rearrangement joins TRBV27 to TRBJ1-2, with a weak D call TRBD1 (5 bases). The CDR3 sequence is 16 residues long. Germline loops: CDR1 MNHEY, CDR2 SMNVEV (reference sequence). V lost 5 bases to trimming and J lost 8 bases, with 24 bases between them. The DNA of the CDR3 is TGTGCCAGCAGTCCCTCCCGGGACTCCCCATTAAGCGGCTACACCTTC. Encoded protein: CASSPSRDSPLSGYTF.

This clone was detected once. The chain recombines TRBV5-4 with TRBJ2-6, with TRBD1 matching 7 bases. The trim removed 4 bases at V and 0 bases at J, leaving 7 bases unmatched. This CDR3 is 17 amino acids long. CDR1 and CDR2 from the germline V gene are SGHNT and YYREEE (reference sequence). This chain's CDR3 is CASSRPGQSSGANVLTF. Written as DNA, the CDR3 is TGTGCCAGCAGCCGACCGGGACAGAGCTCTGGGGCCAACGTCCTGACTTTC.

In DNA, the CDR3 is TGTGCCAGCAGCCCTAGACAGGGCATTGGAGCATGGAATGGCTACACCTTC. It specifies CASSPRQGIGAWNGYTF. The J gene is TRBJ1-2, the V gene TRBV5-6; 7 bases match TRBD1. Germline CDR1 reads SGHDT; CDR2 reads YYEEEE. V gave up 4 bases and J gave up 6 bases; unmatched junction bases: 18. CDR3 size: 17 residues.

The chain combines TRBV29-1 with TRBJ1-5, with 9 bases that match TRBD1. Trimming took 6 bases from V and 7 from J; bases not matched to a gene: 7. This CDR3 region has 13 residues. CDR1 and CDR2 (germline): SQVTM, ANQGSEA. This CDR3 reads CSVATGGGQPQHF. The CDR3 nucleotides read TGCAGCGTGGCTACAGGGGGCGGCCAGCCCCAGCATTTT.

This clone was detected only once. The chain recombines TRBV3-1 (or the pseudogene TRBV3-2) with TRBJ2-3; D may be TRBD2 (7 bases). Germline assignment: CDR1 LGHDT and CDR2 YNNKEL (reference sequence). V gave up 1 base and J gave up 4 bases, with 9 bases separating them. The CDR3 runs to 14 residues. CDR3 nucleotide sequence: TGTGCCAGCAGCCAAGGGGGGGGGCCAGATACGCAGTATTTT. Protein: CASSQGGGPDTQYF.

The chain is built from TRBV28 and TRBJ2-1; TRBD2 agrees at 8 bases. The germline V gene encodes CDR1 MDHEN and CDR2 SYDVKM. V lost 3 bases to trimming and J lost 0 bases; unmatched junction nucleotides: 4. This CDR3 has 16 amino acids. CDR3 in DNA: TGTGCCAGCAGTTTCCCGGGAGGGAGCTCCTACAATGAGCAGTTCTTC. Translating it yields CASSFPGGSSYNEQFF.

This clone has only one observation. The rearrangement joins TRBV27 to TRBJ2-5, with 7 bases matching TRBD1. CDR1 and CDR2 from the germline V gene are MNHEY and SMNVEV (reference sequence). The CDR3 sequence is 15 residues long. The junction had 8 bases not matched to a gene; V was cut back by 5 bases and J by 2 bases. The CDR3 DNA reads as TGTGCCAGCAGTCGACAGGGTTTCGGGCAAGAGACCCAGTACTTC. Amino acid sequence: CASSRQGFGQETQYF.

CDR3 sequence (DNA): TGTGCCAGCAGCCCCCCCCAGGGGGCCATTAACACCGGGGAGCTGTTTTTT. The encoded protein is CASSPPQGAINTGELFF. The chain couples TRBV7-3 to TRBJ2-2, with 8 bases that match TRBD1. The CDR3 is 17 amino acids. V lost 5 bases and J lost 2; bases outside the gene matches: 10. Germline V lookup: CDR1 SGHTA, CDR2 FQGTGA.

V gene TRBV9 combines with J gene TRBJ2-7; 12 positions agree with TRBD2. J lost 3 bases, V lost 6 bases, and 4 bases had no gene match. The germline V gene encodes CDR1 SGDLS and CDR2 YYNGEE. The CDR3 is made up of 14 amino acids. The CDR3 DNA reads as TGTGCCAGCAACCCGACTAGCGGGGGCTACGAGCAGTACTTC. Protein product: CASNPTSGGYEQYF.

V is TRBV11-3 and J is TRBJ2-1; D is perhaps TRBD2 (6 bases). Trimming removed 6 bases at V and 5 bases at J, with 14 bases between. The CDR3 is 14 amino acids. The V gene's germline CDR1 is SGHNT and CDR2 YENEEA. CDR3 sequence (DNA): TGTGCCAGCAGTATCTGGGGGGAGAACAATGAGCAGTTCTTC. This codes for CASSIWGENNEQFF.

Only a few counts were recorded for this clone. The same CDR3 can be traced to other DNA sequences in this sample. The chain joins TRBV5-1 to TRBJ2-7; D may be TRBD1 (6 bases). The CDR3 is made up of 14 amino acids. The germline V and J ends were trimmed by 2 bases and 1 base, with 10 bases remaining between them. The germline CDR1 and CDR2 sequences are SGHRS and YFSETQ. The CDR3 reads CASSFGQPSYEQYF. Here the CDR3 DNA reads TGCGCCAGCAGCTTTGGACAGCCTTCCTACGAGCAGTACTTC.

This clone was detected only once. The chain couples TRBV3-1 (or the pseudogene TRBV3-2) to TRBJ1-1, with 9 bases identical to TRBD1. This CDR3 contains 13 residues. The germline gives CDR1 LGHDT, CDR2 YNNKEL (reference sequence). Trimming removed 1 base from V and 11 bases from J; junction bases left unmatched: 5. The CDR3: CASSQGDRASAFF. The CDR3 nucleotides read TGTGCCAGCAGCCAAGGGGACAGGGCATCCGCTTTCTTT.

The chain has TRBV20-1 and TRBJ2-5; 8 bases are a match to TRBD1. V shed 3 bases and J 2 bases; nucleotides not matched to a gene: 5. Germline V gene sequence: CDR1 DFQATT, CDR2 SNEGSKA (reference sequence). This CDR3 contains 14 residues. The chain's CDR3 is CSASGTGPQETQYF. The CDR3 DNA sequence: TGCAGTGCTAGTGGGACAGGACCACAAGAGACCCAGTACTTC.

The chain carries TRBV5-6 and TRBJ2-5; TRBD2 aligns across 9 bases. The CDR3 runs to 16 residues. J gave up 1 base and V 0 bases, and 4 bases lay outside the gene matches. Germline CDR1 reads SGHDT; CDR2 reads YYEEEE. The CDR3 DNA sequence: TGTGCCAGCAGCTTGGTGGCGACTAGCGGCCAAGAGACCCAGTACTTC. This encodes CASSLVATSGQETQYF.

Concerning this clone: One end of the junction fails to match germline, which may point to a read error. The chain combines TRBV7-6 with TRBJ1-2; possible D gene TRBD1, 5 bases. Germline assignment: CDR1 SGHVS and CDR2 FNYEAQ. This CDR3 is 11 amino acids long. CDR3 amino acids: CASSFGGGEIF. As DNA, the CDR3 is TGTGCCAGCAGCTTCGGGGGAGGGGAGATCTTC.

The chain uses TRBV19 and TRBJ2-2; 8 positions agree with TRBD1. V lost 3 bases and J lost 4; bases outside the gene matches: 4. The germline CDR1 and CDR2 sequences are LNHDA and SQIVND (reference sequence). This CDR3 comprises 15 residues. The CDR3 DNA sequence: TGTGCCAGTAGTATTGGACAGGGCTCCACCGGGGAGCTGTTTTTT. Translating gives CASSIGQGSTGELFF.